These T cell receptor beta chains were read from a single sample in a study of T-cell memory formation after mild COVID-19. MiXCR, run by TCRdb on the 5' RACE reads, gives a single entry per CDR3 protein. The table includes 350,000 or so distinct CDR3 sequences, 10% to 15% detected once. Sequenced: PBMCs or a T cell subset sorted from them (not recorded which). These receptors were taken from a man aged 18 to 30 who had mild COVID-19 (a few samples of this study predate the infection). Cell type and time point are not known. CDR3s include the opening cysteine and the closing phenylalanine or tryptophan. The D gene is left open where the match is weak. The size field is filled for only some rows; it gives once, few, many or a size class.

v_call	j_call	d_call	clone_size	cdr3_nt	cdr3_aa
TRBV4-3	TRBJ2-2	.	.	TGCGCCAGCAGCCAAGGTTTCAGGAACACCGGGGAGCTGTTTTTT	CASSQGFRNTGELFF
TRBV7-9	TRBJ2-5	TRBD1	few	TGTGCCAGCTTACAGGGGCCGCTAGAGACCCAGTACTTC	CASLQGPLETQYF
TRBV5-1	TRBJ2-1	TRBD2	.	TGCGCCAGCAGCTTAGCGGGGGGGCAGTACAATGAGCAGTTCTTC	CASSLAGGQYNEQFF
TRBV5-6	TRBJ1-4	.	.	TGTGCCAGCGGCGTCAAGGGGCCTAATGAAAAACTGTTTTTT	CASGVKGPNEKLFF
TRBV12-3/TRBV12-4	TRBJ1-5	.	few	TGTGCCAGCACCGTACAGGGCTCGGATCAGCCCCAGCATTTT	CASTVQGSDQPQHF
TRBV20-1	TRBJ2-1	.	.	TGCAGTGCTAGAGATCCCCTTGCGGATGAGCAGTTCTTC	CSARDPLADEQFF
TRBV5-1	TRBJ1-3	.	few	TGCGCCAGCAGCTTGTTGGGGGTAGGAAACACCATATATTTT	CASSLLGVGNTIYF
TRBV7-2	TRBJ2-3	TRBD2	.	TGTGCCAGCAGCCCAACTAGCGTACTGACAGATACGCAGTATTTT	CASSPTSVLTDTQYF
TRBV11-3	TRBJ2-3	TRBD2	.	TGTGCCAGCAGCTTACGGACTAGCGGGACTAGCACAGATACGCAGTATTTT	CASSLRTSGTSTDTQYF
TRBV4-1	TRBJ2-7	.	few	TGCGCCAGCAGCCCGGGGGCAGGGGGGGAGTACGAGCAGTACTTC	CASSPGAGGEYEQYF
TRBV6-5	TRBJ2-1	TRBD2	few	TGTGCCAGCAGTTACGTAGCGGGGGGGTTCAATGAGCAGTTCTTC	CASSYVAGGFNEQFF
TRBV7-9	TRBJ1-1	.	.	TGTGCCAGCAGCCTGGAGACGAGAACTGAAGCTTTCTTT	CASSLETRTEAFF
TRBV10-3	TRBJ2-3	TRBD1	many	TGTGCCATCAAGGGCAGGGGGACAGATACGCAGTATTTT	CAIKGRGTDTQYF
TRBV15	TRBJ1-2	TRBD1	.	TGTGCCACCAGCAGAACGAGACAGGGGGCGCAAATCTATGGCTACACCTTC	CATSRTRQGAQIYGYTF
TRBV6-2/TRBV6-3	TRBJ1-1	TRBD1	.	TGTGCCAGCAGTCCATGGACAGGTGAAGCTTTCTTT	CASSPWTGEAFF
TRBV18	TRBJ1-1	TRBD1	few	TGTGCCAGCTCACCAAGGGGGCAAGGCACTGAAGCTTTCTTT	CASSPRGQGTEAFF
TRBV5-1	TRBJ2-5	.	many	TGCGCCAGCAGCTTGCTCAGGGGAATCCAAGAGACCCAGTACTTC	CASSLLRGIQETQYF
TRBV24-1	TRBJ2-3	.	many	TGTGCCACCAGTGATTCCGGGACTTACGACACAGATACGCAGTATTTT	CATSDSGTYDTDTQYF
TRBV5-1	TRBJ2-3	.	few	TGCGCCAGCAGCTTGGTAGCTAGCGAGAAAACCCTCCCGTATTTT	CASSLVASEKTLPYF
TRBV21-1	TRBJ2-2	.	.	TGTGCCAAGGGACAGGGGGAGCGCCGAACCGGGGAGCTGTTTTTT	CAKGQGERRTGELFF
TRBV5-5	TRBJ2-3	.	many	TGTGCCAGCAGCTTGCAGGCAGGGATAGTCACAGATACGCAGTATTTT	CASSLQAGIVTDTQYF
TRBV28	TRBJ1-2	.	few	TGTGCCAGCAGTCGAGACCAACAAAACACCGGCTATGGCTACACCTTC	CASSRDQQNTGYGYTF
TRBV20-1	TRBJ2-3	TRBD1	few	TGCAGTGCTTGGGACAGGTTCATGGTAACAGATACGCAGTATTTT	CSAWDRFMVTDTQYF
TRBV9	TRBJ2-7	.	.	TGTGCCAGCAGCGCCTCGAAAGAGCAGTACTTC	CASSASKEQYF
TRBV5-1	TRBJ1-6	.	many	TGCGCCAGCAGCTTGGCCGGTCCAGAAAATAATTCACCCCTCCACTTT	CASSLAGPENNSPLHF
TRBV20-1	TRBJ2-5	TRBD1	many	TGCAGTGCTAGGCGCCAGGGGGCGAACCAAGAGACCCAGTACTTC	CSARRQGANQETQYF
TRBV4-3	TRBJ2-3	.	few	TGCGCCAGCAGCCAAGTCCCTTTACTGGGGGATACGCAGTATTTT	CASSQVPLLGDTQYF
TRBV12-3/TRBV12-4	TRBJ1-6	TRBD1	.	TGTGCCAGCAGCCAGGGACAGATGAATTCACCCATCCACTTT	CASSQGQMNSPIHF
TRBV12-3/TRBV12-4	TRBJ1-4	.	few	TGTGCCAGCAGTCTGACAGGCGACGCCGAAAAACTGTTTTTT	CASSLTGDAEKLFF
TRBV20-1	TRBJ1-6	TRBD1	.	TGCAGTGCTAGAGCGAGGACAGGGCGATCACCCCTCCACTTT	CSARARTGRSPLHF
TRBV12-3/TRBV12-4	TRBJ2-7	.	.	TGTGCCAGCAGTTTCTACGGGGGCCCTGGCTACGAGCAGTACTTC	CASSFYGGPGYEQYF
TRBV6-6	TRBJ1-1	TRBD1	.	TGTGCCAGCAGCCACCCGGGACAGTTGAACACTGAAGCTTTCTTT	CASSHPGQLNTEAFF
TRBV4-3	TRBJ2-2	TRBD2	few	TGCGCCAGCAGGACCGGGACTAGAGACGCCGGGGAGCTGTTTTTT	CASRTGTRDAGELFF
TRBV4-1	TRBJ2-1	TRBD2	many	TGCGCCAGCAGCCATCCGACGGGAGGGAATGAGCAGTTCTTC	CASSHPTGGNEQFF
TRBV7-2	TRBJ2-1	TRBD2	.	TGTGCCAGCAGACCACGAGCGGGGGGAGAAGTTGAGCAGTTCTTC	CASRPRAGGEVEQFF
TRBV3-1	TRBJ2-3	TRBD2	few	TGTGCCAGCAGCCTAACTAGCGGGGGGCGCACAGATACGCAGTATTTT	CASSLTSGGRTDTQYF
TRBV7-2	TRBJ1-2	TRBD1	few	TGTGCCAGCAGCGAGACAGGGGGCGCCGGCTACACCTTC	CASSETGGAGYTF
TRBV19	TRBJ1-6	.	.	TGTGCCAGTAGTAGGGATCTACCCTCGGGTAATTCACCCCTCCACTTT	CASSRDLPSGNSPLHF
TRBV12-3/TRBV12-4	TRBJ2-3	.	once	TGTGCCAGCAGTTCGCGGGGTGAAGATACGCAGTATTTT	CASSSRGEDTQYF
TRBV27	TRBJ2-1	TRBD2	.	TGTGCCAGCAGTATTAGCGGGATCTCCTACAATGAGCAGTTCTTC	CASSISGISYNEQFF
TRBV27	TRBJ2-2	.	many	TGTGCCAGCAGTTTCGCCAGGGGCGCCGGGGAGCTGTTTTTT	CASSFARGAGELFF
TRBV20-1	TRBJ1-2	.	.	TGCAGTGCTAGCTCAGAGATCTATGGCTACACCTTC	CSASSEIYGYTF